This entry lists 28 T cell receptor beta chains sequenced from one sample in a study of T cell responses to AZD1222 COVID-19 vaccine. TCRdb's table, derived via immunoSEQ multiplex PCR, lists solely in-frame clones and lacks some. Here the sample spans 20,000 or so clones, about four fifths being singletons. The input for sequencing was peripheral blood, taken 28 days after the second AZD1222 dose. Source of these receptors: an adult who received the AZD1222 COVID-19 vaccine.

The chain links TRBV6-5 to TRBJ2-7; D gene ambiguous. The V gene's germline CDR1 is MNHEY and CDR2 SVGAGI. CDR3 length: 12 amino acids. The V end lost 4 bases, the J end lost 4 bases, and 8 bases lay between the germline ends. The CDR3 loop reads CASSLTKYEQYF. The CDR3 nucleotides read TGTGCCAGCAGTTTAACGAAATACGAGCAGTACTTC.

This rearrangement joins TRBV7-2 to TRBJ2-7; D gene unclear. Per the germline V gene, CDR1 is SGHTA and CDR2 is FQGNSA. The CDR3 sequence is 16 residues long. With 2 bases removed from V and 6 bases from J, the gap between germline ends came to 20 bases. CDR3 sequence: CASSLIGGRSAVEQYF. The CDR3 DNA follows: TGTGCCAGCAGCTTAATAGGTGGGCGGAGCGCAGTCGAGCAGTACTTC.

The CDR3 protein is CSAGDRREQYF. The DNA for the CDR3 is TGCAGTGCTGGGGACAGACGCGAGCAGTACTTC. V usage is TRBV20-1 and J usage is TRBJ2-7, with TRBD1 matching over 7 bases. The V gene end was trimmed by 5 bases and the J gene end by 6 bases; junction bases not matched to a gene: 4. This CDR3 contains 11 residues. CDR1 and CDR2 (germline): DFQATT, SNEGSKA (reference sequence).

The V and J genes are TRBV27 and TRBJ1-1, with a possible D match to TRBD1 (6 bases). Germline V gene sequence: CDR1 MNHEY, CDR2 SMNVEV (reference sequence). The CDR3 has 15 residues. Trimming shortened V by 1 base and J by 3 bases, and 12 bases separated the two germline ends. CDR3 coding DNA: TGTGCCAGCAGTTTATTTGGGGGCGGATACACTGAAGCTTTCTTT. Its translation is CASSLFGGGYTEAFF.

This chain joins TRBV5-1 and TRBJ1-5; maybe TRBD1 (5 bases). V lost 1 base and J lost 2, with 19 bases in between. CDR3 length equals 18 residues. Per germline, CDR1 SGHRS and CDR2 YFSETQ. The CDR3 here is CASSLKPGMGIGNQPQHF. The DNA for the CDR3 is TGCGCCAGCAGCTTGAAGCCAGGGATGGGGATAGGCAATCAGCCCCAGCATTTT.

V gene TRBV5-6 combines with J gene TRBJ1-2, with D unresolved. V dropped 6 bases and J dropped 0 bases, with 12 bases sitting between them. In germline, CDR1 is SGHDT, CDR2 YYEEEE. The CDR3 extends over 14 amino acids. The CDR3 bases are TGTGCCAGCACCCTGGCGGCCGCTAACTATGGCTACACCTTC. As protein: CASTLAAANYGYTF. Together with reference TRBV5-6 and TRBJ1-2, the CDR3 gives the full variable domain: DAGVTQSPTHLIKTRGQQVTLRCSPKSGHDTVSWYQQALGQGPQFIFQYYEEEERQRGNFPDRFSGHQFPNYSSELNVNALLLGDSALYLCASTLAAANYGYTFGSGTRLTVV.

Concerning this clone: Germline and junction disagree at one end, which may indicate a read error. The sample contains more than one DNA sequence encoding this CDR3. The chain couples TRBV6-2 or TRBV6-3 to TRBJ2-3; 14 bases line up with TRBD2. Germline V gene sequence: CDR1 MNHEY, CDR2 SVGEGT. The CDR3 length is 17 residues. The CDR3, as DNA: TGTGCCAGCAGTTACGGGGGGACTAGCGGGAGAACAGATACGCAATATTTT. As protein: CASSYGGTSGRTDTQYF.

The chain recombines TRBV5-6 with TRBJ1-2; TRBD1 is a possible D gene (5 bases). The CDR3 runs to 14 residues. Germline lookup yields CDR1 SGHDT and CDR2 YYEEEE. V was pared by 0 bases and J by 5 bases, with 11 bases between. CDR3 amino acids: CASSLATGLYGYTF. Here the CDR3 DNA reads TGTGCCAGCAGCTTGGCCACAGGCCTATATGGCTACACCTTC. Drawing the rest from reference TRBV5-6 and TRBJ1-2, the complete variable domain is DAGVTQSPTHLIKTRGQQVTLRCSPKSGHDTVSWYQQALGQGPQFIFQYYEEEERQRGNFPDRFSGHQFPNYSSELNVNALLLGDSALYLCASSLATGLYGYTFGSGTRLTVV.

The chain couples TRBV28 to TRBJ1-2; tentative D call: TRBD1 (6 bases). The CDR3 has 15 residues. The germline CDR1 and CDR2 sequences are MDHEN and SYDVKM. V lost 5 bases, J lost 2 bases, and 15 bases lay in between. This CDR3 is CASSPPGAENYGYTF. CDR3 DNA sequence: TGTGCCAGCAGTCCACCAGGGGCAGAGAACTATGGCTACACCTTC.

The gene calls are TRBV18 and TRBJ2-3, with 9 bases matching TRBD1. The CDR3 has 16 residues. J gave up 2 bases and V 4 bases, and 7 bases lay outside the gene matches. Germline assignment: CDR1 KGHSH and CDR2 LQKENI. In DNA, the CDR3 is TGTGCCAGCTCACACAGGGGGCGAGAAGACACAGATACGCAGTATTTT. Translated: CASSHRGREDTDTQYF.

This chain links TRBV12-3 or TRBV12-4 with TRBJ2-2; D is ambiguous. Trimming pared 7 bases from V and 4 bases from J, leaving 4 bases between. CDR3 size: 11 residues. CDR3 in amino acids: CASTRTGELFF. The DNA for the CDR3 is TGTGCCAGCACCCGCACCGGGGAGCTGTTTTTT.

This clone was seen only once. The gene calls are TRBV27 and TRBJ1-2; D is ambiguous. V lost 5 bases and J 8 bases, leaving 15 bases between the germline ends. The CDR3 loop spans 13 amino acids. CDR1 and CDR2 from the germline V gene are MNHEY and SMNVEV (reference sequence). CDR3 sequence: CASSPRRERGYTF. DNA for the CDR3: TGTGCCAGCAGTCCCAGACGGGAAAGAGGCTACACCTTC.

The chain employs TRBV7-3 and TRBJ2-7; tentative D call: TRBD1 (6 bases). The germline V gene encodes CDR1 SGHTA and CDR2 FQGTGA. The CDR3 is made up of 14 amino acids. The V end lost 2 bases, the J end lost 2 bases, and 10 bases lay between the germline ends. CDR3 DNA sequence: TGTGCCAGCAGCTTAGGGCAGGGGACCTACGAGCAGTACTTC. Translating gives CASSLGQGTYEQYF. Filled out from reference TRBV7-3 and TRBJ2-7, the complete variable domain reads GAGVSQTPSNKVTEKGKYVELRCDPISGHTALYWYRQSLGQGPEFLIYFQGTGAADDSGLPNDRFFAVRPEGSVSTLKIQRTERGDSAVYLCASSLGQGTYEQYFGPGTRLTVT.

J is TRBJ2-1 and V is TRBV5-6; perhaps TRBD1 as D (6 bases). V lost 0 bases to trimming and J lost 6 bases, with 13 bases between them. Germline-derived CDR1 and CDR2 are SGHDT and YYEEEE. There are 15 residues in the CDR3. The CDR3 DNA follows: TGTGCCAGCAGCTTGGGCCCACCCAGGGGCAATGAGCAGTTCTTC. Its translation is CASSLGPPRGNEQFF.

V is TRBV15 and J is TRBJ1-6; 10 bases are a match to TRBD1. Germline CDR1 and CDR2: LNHNV and YYDKDF (reference sequence). Trimming cost V 6 bases and J 5 bases; bases outside gene matches: 1. CDR3 length equals 14 residues. The CDR3 DNA sequence: TGTGCCACCAGAGGGACAGGGGATAATTCACCCCTCCACTTT. Protein: CATRGTGDNSPLHF. Full variable domain (outside the CDR3, taken from reference TRBV15 and TRBJ1-6): DAMVIQNPRYQVTQFGKPVTLSCSQTLNHNVMYWYQQKSSQAPKLLFHYYDKDFNNEADTPDNFQSRRPNTSFCFLDIRSPGLGDTAMYLCATRGTGDNSPLHFGNGTRLTVT.

This chain joins TRBV7-6 and TRBJ2-5; D may match TRBD1 or TRBD2 (5 bases each). CDR3 length equals 13 residues. The germline CDR1 and CDR2 sequences are SGHVS and FNYEAQ. V gave up 5 bases and J gave up 3 bases, with 10 bases separating them. The CDR3 protein is CASSQRGEETQYF. CDR3 DNA: TGTGCCAGCAGCCAAAGAGGGGAAGAGACCCAGTACTTC.

Within the sample, this clone is large. This chain links TRBV6-2 or TRBV6-3 with TRBJ2-3; 8 nucleotides agree with TRBD1. J gave up 4 bases and V 0 bases, and 6 bases lay outside the gene matches. CDR1 MNHEY and CDR2 SVGEGT come from the germline V gene. This CDR3 has 16 residues. CDR3 region: CASSYSGQGWPDTQYF. The CDR3 DNA is TGTGCCAGCAGTTACTCCGGACAGGGTTGGCCAGATACGCAGTATTTT.

The V and J genes are TRBV3-1 (or the pseudogene TRBV3-2) and TRBJ1-1; D is unclear. There are 14 residues in the CDR3. V gave up 3 bases and J gave up 2 bases, with 10 bases separating them. Germline loops: CDR1 LGHDT, CDR2 YNNKEL (reference sequence). CDR3 in amino acids: CASSHVQLNTEAFF. Here the CDR3 DNA reads TGTGCCAGCAGCCATGTACAGTTAAACACTGAAGCTTTCTTT.

This clone was recorded a few times. This sequence joins TRBV15 and TRBJ2-7; no definite D call. V was clipped by 0 bases and J by 5 bases, with 11 bases between them. In germline, CDR1 is LNHNV, CDR2 YYDKDF (reference sequence). The CDR3 extends over 14 amino acids. This CDR3 is CATSRDEYAHEQYF. As DNA, the CDR3 is TGTGCCACCAGCAGAGACGAGTACGCGCACGAGCAGTACTTC.

The table lists this clone with a count of one. The chain combines TRBV23-1 with TRBJ1-4; a possible D gene is TRBD1 (6 bases). TRBV23-1 is an ORF, with its function uncertain. The V end lost 5 bases, the J end lost 9 bases, and 10 bases lay between the germline ends. The CDR3 sequence is 12 residues long. CDR3 amino acids: CASSAGEKKLFF. CDR3 coding DNA: TGCGCCAGCAGTGCAGGGGAAAAAAAACTGTTTTTT.

The V and J genes are TRBV5-1 and TRBJ2-1; tentatively, D is TRBD2 (6 bases). Trimming removed 4 bases at V and 9 bases at J, with 14 bases between. The CDR3 sequence is 13 residues long. Germline lookup yields CDR1 SGHRS and CDR2 YFSETQ. The DNA for the CDR3 is TGCGCCAGCAGCGCGAACGTCGGGGGTGAGCAGTTCTTC. Its translation is CASSANVGGEQFF.

This chain connects TRBV19 to TRBJ2-7; D possibly corresponds to TRBD1 (5 bases). The CDR3 is 14 amino acids. Trimming pared 6 bases from V and 3 bases from J, leaving 15 bases between. Germline-derived CDR1 and CDR2 are LNHDA and SQIVND (reference sequence). Written as DNA, the CDR3 is TGTGCCAGTAGGCCCAGTGGGGCGGTCTACGAGCAGTACTTC. It yields the protein CASRPSGAVYEQYF.

The chain is built from TRBV5-1 and TRBJ2-7, with D perhaps matching TRBD1 (6 bases). The ends were cut back, 4 bases at V and 2 bases at J, with 13 bases in the middle. Germline assignment: CDR1 SGHRS and CDR2 YFSETQ. This CDR3 is built from 14 residues. CDR3 residues: CASSPGQGAYEQYF. The CDR3 DNA follows: TGCGCCAGCAGCCCGGGACAAGGTGCCTACGAGCAGTACTTC.

This chain uses TRBV4-3 with TRBJ2-2, with D possibly matching TRBD1 (5 bases). Germline V gene lookup returns CDR1 LGHNA and CDR2 YSLEER. The V end was cut by 3 bases, the J end by 0 bases, with 14 bases between. The CDR3 is 17 residues long. Here the CDR3 DNA reads TGCGCCAGCAGCCATTCCAGGGATACCGCGAACACCGGGGAGCTGTTTTTT. Protein sequence: CASSHSRDTANTGELFF.

V and J are TRBV4-3 and TRBJ1-6, with TRBD1 matching over 8 bases. Germline CDR1 and CDR2: LGHNA and YSLEER. V shed 1 base and J 10 bases; nucleotides not matched to a gene: 3. The CDR3 totals 14 residues. CDR3 DNA sequence: TGCGCCAGCAGCCAAGTCAGGGGGCGATCACCCCTCCACTTT. It translates to CASSQVRGRSPLHF.

The CDR3 is CASSREGNGYGYTF. CDR3 DNA: TGTGCCAGCAGCCGGGAGGGGAATGGCTATGGCTACACCTTC. V is TRBV5-5 and J is TRBJ1-2; perhaps TRBD1 as D (5 bases). The germline V gene has CDR1 SGHKS and CDR2 YYEKEE (reference sequence). The V and J ends lost 4 bases and 4 bases respectively, with 14 bases between them. This CDR3 contains 14 residues.

This sequence joins TRBV6-5 and TRBJ1-3; no reliable D call. The ends were cut back, 1 base at V and 4 bases at J, with 14 bases in the middle. The CDR3 contains 16 residues. Germline V gene sequence: CDR1 MNHEY, CDR2 SVGAGI. As DNA, the CDR3 is TGTGCCAGCAGTTACTTCGACCTTCCACCGGGAAACACCATATATTTT. It codes for CASSYFDLPPGNTIYF.

This clone has only a few counts. This chain links TRBV9 with TRBJ2-5, with D possibly being TRBD1 (6 bases). The CDR3 is 18 amino acids. V was trimmed by 3 bases and J by 5 bases, leaving 26 bases between them. CDR1 and CDR2 (germline): SGDLS, YYNGEE. The CDR3 reads CASSGGAVAQGLGETQYF. CDR3 sequence (DNA): TGTGCCAGCAGCGGCGGAGCCGTAGCACAGGGTTTGGGGGAGACCCAGTACTTC.